Reported below is one T cell receptor (beta chain). This record belongs to a study of T cell changes during pregnancy in multiple sclerosis. From germline, CDR1 is MNHNS and CDR2 SASEGT. Trimming shortened V by 7 bases and J by 6 bases, and 19 bases separated the two germline ends. CDR3 length: 15 amino acids. Data came from immunoSEQ multiplex PCR; TCRdb stores just in-frame clones and leaves some out. The sample includes approximately 88,000 clones, approximately 95% of them seen just once. The rearrangement joins TRBV6-1 to TRBJ1-5; the D gene is possibly TRBD1 (5 bases). The TCR sequence derives from a female donor with multiple sclerosis, enrolled in a pregnancy study. This specimen was peripheral blood, taken in the first trimester of pregnancy. CDR3: CASTSGEGSSQPQHF. In DNA form, the CDR3 reads TGTGCCAGCACATCGGGAGAGGGGTCCAGTCAGCCCCAGCATTTT.